What follows are 18 T cell receptor beta chains derived from one specimen sequenced in a study of vaccination effects on CD4 cells after COVID-19. These receptors' targets are unknown. The data were produced by immunoSEQ multiplex PCR, yet TCRdb's version contains in-frame clones alone and is incomplete. Seen here are some 49,000 clones, around four fifths observed once, and the top ten hold around 8.1%. Isolation of CD4+ T cells took place after ten to eleven days of culture. The material sequenced was CD4+ T cells from PBMCs cultured without peptide, taken before COVID-19 vaccination. Receptors were obtained from a human donor who had a prior SARS-CoV-2 infection.

The CDR3 DNA is TGTGCCAGCAGTGCTAGCGGGAGGCTCCCCGAGCAGTACTTC. Translation gives CASSASGRLPEQYF. The chain employs TRBV28 and TRBJ2-7; 11 nucleotides match TRBD2. The V gene's germline CDR1 is MDHEN and CDR2 SYDVKM. V gave up 5 bases and J gave up 6 bases; unmatched junction bases: 6. The CDR3 is 14 amino acids.

The chain recombines TRBV2 with TRBJ1-2, with unresolved D. The CDR3 spans 12 residues. Germline V CDR1 and CDR2: SNHLY, FYNNEI. V was trimmed by 11 bases and J by 10 bases, leaving 20 bases between them. The CDR3 sequence is CAGKKVGNIYTF. The CDR3, as DNA: TGTGCCGGCAAGAAGGTGGGGAATATCTACACCTTC.

The CDR3 spells CASSDGGEETQYF. The CDR3 DNA reads as TGTGCCAGCAGCGACGGGGGGGAAGAGACCCAGTACTTC. This sequence joins TRBV2 and TRBJ2-5; 8 bases align to TRBD2. Trimming took 6 bases from V and 3 from J; bases not matched to a gene: 3. From germline, CDR1 is SNHLY and CDR2 FYNNEI. The CDR3 is 13 amino acids.

The chain is built from TRBV7-8 and TRBJ2-3; D is possibly TRBD2 (5 bases). The germline V and J ends were trimmed by 5 bases and 4 bases, with 13 bases remaining between them. This CDR3 comprises 14 residues. From germline, CDR1 is SGHVS and CDR2 FQNEAQ. The CDR3 DNA follows: TGTGCCAGCAGCCCGAGGACGGGGTCAGATACGCAGTATTTT. This encodes CASSPRTGSDTQYF.

V is TRBV18 and J is TRBJ1-1; no definite D call. There are 15 residues in the CDR3. Trimming stripped 2 bases from V and 0 bases from J, with 10 bases between. Germline values: CDR1 KGHSH, CDR2 LQKENI. The CDR3 protein is CASSPASRMNTEAFF. The CDR3 DNA reads as TGTGCCAGCTCACCAGCGTCACGGATGAACACTGAAGCTTTCTTT.

This chain links TRBV10-3 with TRBJ2-1; TRBD2 aligns across 9 bases. V lost 5 bases and J lost 10; bases outside the gene matches: 15. The CDR3 spans 16 residues. Germline V gene sequence: CDR1 ENHRY, CDR2 SYGVKD. DNA for the CDR3: TGTGCCATCAGTACTACGGCGACTAGGGCGGGGGGGGAGCAGTTCTTC. It specifies CAISTTATRAGGEQFF.

The chain employs TRBV6-5 and TRBJ1-1, with D maybe TRBD1 (5 bases). There are 12 residues in the CDR3. V lost 3 bases and J 10 bases, leaving 12 bases between the germline ends. The germline CDR1 and CDR2 sequences are MNHEY and SVGAGI. CDR3 DNA: TGTGCCAGCAGTTATTCGGACATAACAGCTTTCTTT. This encodes CASSYSDITAFF.

V and J are TRBV5-5 and TRBJ1-5; D is unresolved. V was trimmed by 1 base and J by 12 bases, leaving 17 bases between them. Germline V CDR1 and CDR2: SGHKS, YYEKEE (reference sequence). There are 14 residues in the CDR3. This CDR3 is CASSLFPWMELQHF. The CDR3, as DNA: TGTGCCAGCAGCTTGTTTCCTTGGATGGAGCTCCAGCATTTT.

CDR3 bases: TGTGCCAGCAGCCGGGACACAGGGGCGATGGGTGAAAAACTGTTTTTT. Its protein product is CASSRDTGAMGEKLFF. The gene calls are TRBV5-8 and TRBJ1-4; TRBD1 matches 7 bases. Germline lookup yields CDR1 SGHTS and CDR2 YDEGEE. The CDR3 is made up of 16 amino acids. The V segment lost 4 bases and the J segment 7 bases; nucleotides outside the gene matches: 13.

The chain carries TRBV12-3 or TRBV12-4 and TRBJ1-1, with D hard to call. V lost 5 bases and J lost 8, with 12 bases in between. The CDR3 length is 12 residues. For the CDR3, the DNA is TGTGCCAGCAGTGGACCTACAGAAGAAGCTTTCTTT. This sequence encodes CASSGPTEEAFF.

This chain joins TRBV7-2 and TRBJ1-1; no definite D call. With 3 bases removed from V and 1 base from J, the gap between germline ends came to 12 bases. The CDR3 is made up of 15 amino acids. The germline V gene encodes CDR1 SGHTA and CDR2 FQGNSA. CDR3 DNA: TGTGCCAGCAGCTTGAGCGGGGATCGGAACACTGAAGCTTTCTTT. This translates into CASSLSGDRNTEAFF.

The J gene is TRBJ1-1, the V gene TRBV11-1; no definite D call. Trimming removed 5 bases at V and 3 bases at J, with 10 bases between. The CDR3 contains 13 residues. Per germline, CDR1 SGHAT and CDR2 FQDESV (reference sequence). This CDR3 is CASSLRGYTEAFF. DNA for the CDR3: TGTGCCAGCAGCCTGCGGGGTTACACTGAAGCTTTCTTT. Filled out from reference TRBV11-1 and TRBJ1-1, the complete variable domain reads EAEVAQSPRYKITEKSQAVAFWCDPISGHATLYWYRQILGQGPELLVQFQDESVVDDSQLPKDRFSAERLKGVDSTLKIQPAELGDSAMYLCASSLRGYTEAFFGQGTRLTVV.

This chain joins TRBV7-8 and TRBJ2-7, with 8 nucleotides matching TRBD2. With V trimmed by 4 bases and J by 6 bases, 8 bases remained unmatched. The CDR3 spans 14 residues. The germline CDR1 and CDR2 sequences are SGHVS and FQNEAQ. In DNA form, the CDR3 reads TGTGCCAGCAGCTCACTAGTGGGGACTAGCGAGCAGTACTTC. It encodes CASSSLVGTSEQYF.

The chain is built from TRBV27 and TRBJ1-1; D possibly corresponds to TRBD1 (5 bases). Germline assignment: CDR1 MNHEY and CDR2 SMNVEV (reference sequence). V was trimmed by 4 bases and J by 5 bases, leaving 14 bases between them. The CDR3 totals 14 residues. The CDR3 nucleotides are TGTGCCAGCAGTTCCCCAGGGCTGAGGACTGAAGCTTTCTTT. Its translation: CASSSPGLRTEAFF.

The genes are TRBV15 and TRBJ1-1; possible D gene TRBD1, 5 bases. This CDR3 contains 15 residues. Trimming pared 11 bases from V and 5 bases from J, leaving 24 bases between. CDR1 is LNHNV, CDR2 YYDKDF, per germline (reference sequence). The CDR3: CAADRGSGTRTEAFF. The CDR3 DNA reads TGTGCCGCCGATCGGGGGTCGGGTACGAGGACTGAAGCTTTCTTT.

This rearrangement joins TRBV2 to TRBJ1-5, with a weak D call TRBD1 (6 bases). The germline CDR1 and CDR2 sequences are SNHLY and FYNNEI. The CDR3 extends over 13 amino acids. The germline V and J ends were trimmed by 7 bases and 6 bases, with 13 bases remaining between them. In DNA, the CDR3 is TGTGCCAGCAACTCCGAGGGGGGTCAGCCCCAGCATTTT. This sequence encodes CASNSEGGQPQHF.

V is TRBV6-2 or TRBV6-3 and J is TRBJ2-3; perhaps TRBD2 as D (6 bases). Germline-derived CDR1 and CDR2 are MNHEY and SVGEGT. This CDR3 has 15 amino acids. V lost 5 bases, J lost 2 bases, and 14 bases lay in between. The CDR3, as DNA: TGTGCCAGCAGTCTTACTAGCTTGTTCACAGATACGCAGTATTTT. Translation gives CASSLTSLFTDTQYF.

This clone was observed a few times. The chain links TRBV9 to TRBJ1-2; D might be TRBD1 (6 bases). The CDR3 has 16 amino acids. Trimming took 4 bases from V and 6 from J, leaving 22 bases between them. Germline assignment: CDR1 SGDLS and CDR2 YYNGEE. The CDR3 nucleotides read TGTGCCAGCAGCCCAGAGGGGGTGGCGGGTGGCAATGGCTACACCTTC. The encoded protein is CASSPEGVAGGNGYTF. Drawing the rest from reference TRBV9 and TRBJ1-2, the complete variable domain is DSGVTQTPKHLITATGQRVTLRCSPRSGDLSVYWYQQSLDQGLQFLIQYYNGEERAKGNILERFSAQQFPDLHSELNLSSLELGDSALYFCASSPEGVAGGNGYTFGSGTRLTVV.